This record concerns one TCR beta chain sequence. Antigen unknown. This sample's treatment: oral pan-JAK inhibitor, 5-10 mg twice daily. These data come from a study of CD8+ T cells in alopecia areata. Study details: The drug, oral tofacitinib, was given to treated patients at 5 to 10 mg twice daily. Tofacitinib was given for 6 to 18 months, then stopped for 6 months. Study outcomes and limitations: Within the top 100, expanded CD8+ clones significantly decreased with tofacitinib, as did scalp clonality.

RNA extraction was followed by reverse transcription into cDNA, which acted as the sequencing template. The assay was immunoSEQ multiplex PCR, and TCRdb's table has in-frame clones only and misses some. The sample includes approximately 150,000 clones, roughly 60% of them seen just once. V was pared by 1 base and J by 2 bases, with 1 base of the junction left unmatched. Germline-derived CDR1 and CDR2 are LNHDA and SQIVND (reference sequence). The CDR3 loop spans 14 amino acids. The source material was CD4+ T cells sorted from blood, sampled at week 24, from a patient treated with tofacitinib. The chain recombines TRBV19 with TRBJ2-7; TRBD2 matches at 8 bases. This receptor was obtained from a human donor with alopecia areata. The CDR3, as DNA: TGTGCCAGTAGTATAGCGGGGGGGCCCTACGAGCAGTACTTC. Protein product: CASSIAGGPYEQYF.